This TCR beta chain was obtained from a study of PD-L1 blockade in urothelial cancer. On the study more broadly: Each participant's history included 0 to 3 prior chemotherapy regimens.

Trimming cost V 4 bases and J 9 bases; bases outside gene matches: 2. This CDR3 comprises 13 residues. Germline CDR1 MDHEN, CDR2 SYDVKM. Clones were read by immunoSEQ multiplex PCR, and TCRdb kept only the in-frame ones, dropping some. The sample yields about 43,000 clones, 80% to 90% seen once. Sample time point: peripheral blood 6 weeks after treatment start. This TCR derives from a man aged 60 to 69 with urothelial cancer. This specimen was PBMCs, taken around atezolizumab (anti-PD-L1) treatment. The rearrangement uses TRBV28 and TRBJ1-6, with 8 nucleotides matching TRBD1. The CDR3 DNA sequence: TGTGCCAGCAGTTCGACAGGGGTTTCACCCCTCCACTTT. It specifies CASSSTGVSPLHF.